The present TCR beta chain was sequenced within a study of breast tumors, draining lymph nodes, adjacent tissues. In this sample, this clonotype turned up a few times. This clone may be a read error of a much larger clone one base away. Per the germline V gene, CDR1 is DFQATT and CDR2 is SNEGSKA (reference sequence). The CDR3 is 13 residues long. TCRdb fed the multiplex PCR reads into MiXCR, producing one record per CDR3 protein. Here the sample spans 150,000 to 250,000 distinct CDR3 sequences, around 33% being singletons. The lymph nodes were axillary draining lymph nodes from breast cancer patients.

V usage is TRBV20-1 and J usage is TRBJ1-4; D unresolved. This TCR came from a female donor with breast cancer. Some clones in this sample may be carry-over from other donors' samples. The sample taken for sequencing was axillary lymph node tissue. In DNA form, the CDR3 reads TGCAGTGCCCTCGAGCTCTTTAATGAAACACTGTTTTTT. Encoded protein: CSALELFNETLFF.